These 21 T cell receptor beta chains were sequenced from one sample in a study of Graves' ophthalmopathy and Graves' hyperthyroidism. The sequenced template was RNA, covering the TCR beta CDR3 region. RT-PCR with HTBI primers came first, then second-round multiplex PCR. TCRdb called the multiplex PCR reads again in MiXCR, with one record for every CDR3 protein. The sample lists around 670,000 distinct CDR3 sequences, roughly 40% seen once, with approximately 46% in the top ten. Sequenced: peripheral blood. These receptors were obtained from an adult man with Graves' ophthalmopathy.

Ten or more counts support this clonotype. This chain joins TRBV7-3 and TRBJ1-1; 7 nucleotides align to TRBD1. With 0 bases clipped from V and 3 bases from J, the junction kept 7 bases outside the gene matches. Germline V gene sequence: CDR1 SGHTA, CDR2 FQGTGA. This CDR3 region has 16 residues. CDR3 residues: CASSLTTEGADTEAFF. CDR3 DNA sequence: TGTGCCAGCAGCTTAACGACCGAGGGGGCTGACACTGAAGCTTTCTTT. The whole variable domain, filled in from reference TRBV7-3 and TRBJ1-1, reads GAGVSQTPSNKVTEKGKYVELRCDPISGHTALYWYRQSLGQGPEFLIYFQGTGAADDSGLPNDRFFAVRPEGSVSTLKIQRTERGDSAVYLCASSLTTEGADTEAFFGQGTRLTVV.

CDR3 amino acids: CASSPTASGSGEQYF. DNA of the CDR3: TGTGCCAGCAGCCCCACGGCTAGCGGGAGTGGGGAGCAGTACTTC. V usage is TRBV7-9 and J usage is TRBJ2-7, with TRBD2 matching over 10 bases. Germline trimming cut 5 bases from V and 7 bases from J; bases unmatched to any gene: 11. The CDR3 sequence is 15 residues long. Germline assignment: CDR1 SEHNR and CDR2 FQNEAQ (reference sequence).

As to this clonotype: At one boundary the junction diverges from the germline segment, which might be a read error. CDR3 bases: TGTGCCAGCAGCTCAGATGGGGGTCGGGAGACTGAAGCTTTC. Protein sequence: CASSSDGGRETEAF. V is TRBV7-6 and J is TRBJ2-6, with D possibly TRBD2 on 6 matching bases. This CDR3 region has 14 residues. CDR1 and CDR2 from the germline V gene are SGHVS and FNYEAQ.

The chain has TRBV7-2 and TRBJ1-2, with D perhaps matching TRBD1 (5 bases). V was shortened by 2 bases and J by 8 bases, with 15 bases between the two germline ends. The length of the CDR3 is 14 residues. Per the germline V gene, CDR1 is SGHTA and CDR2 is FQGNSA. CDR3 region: CASSLIAGAGGYTF. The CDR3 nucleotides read TGTGCCAGCAGCTTAATAGCCGGGGCAGGCGGCTACACCTTC.

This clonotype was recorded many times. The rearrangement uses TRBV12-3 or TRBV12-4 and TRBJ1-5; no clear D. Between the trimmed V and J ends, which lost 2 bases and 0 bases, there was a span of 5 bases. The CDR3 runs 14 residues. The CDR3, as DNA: TGTGCCAGCAGTTTAAGTTATAGCAATCAGCCCCAGCATTTT. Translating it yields CASSLSYSNQPQHF.

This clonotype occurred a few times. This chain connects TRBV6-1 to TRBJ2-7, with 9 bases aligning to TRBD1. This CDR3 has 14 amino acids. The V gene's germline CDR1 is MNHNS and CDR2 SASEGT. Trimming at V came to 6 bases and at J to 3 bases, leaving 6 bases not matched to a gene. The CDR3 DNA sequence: TGTGCCAGCAGGCTTGGGACAGGGTACTACGAGCAGTACTTC. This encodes CASRLGTGYYEQYF.

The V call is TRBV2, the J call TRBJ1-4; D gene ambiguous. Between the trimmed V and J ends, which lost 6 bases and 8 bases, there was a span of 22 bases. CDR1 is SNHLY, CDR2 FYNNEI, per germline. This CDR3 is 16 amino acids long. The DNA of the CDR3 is TGTGCCAGCAGCTTTCAGTTCCCTAAAGCAGGCGAAAAACTGTTTTTT. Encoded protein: CASSFQFPKAGEKLFF.

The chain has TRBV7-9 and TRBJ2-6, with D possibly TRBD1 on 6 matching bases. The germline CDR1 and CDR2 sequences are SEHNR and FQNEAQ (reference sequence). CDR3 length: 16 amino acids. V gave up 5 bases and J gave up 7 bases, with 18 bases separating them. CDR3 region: CASSRDVQGPANVLTF. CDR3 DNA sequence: TGTGCCAGCAGCCGTGATGTACAGGGACCCGCCAACGTCCTGACTTTC.

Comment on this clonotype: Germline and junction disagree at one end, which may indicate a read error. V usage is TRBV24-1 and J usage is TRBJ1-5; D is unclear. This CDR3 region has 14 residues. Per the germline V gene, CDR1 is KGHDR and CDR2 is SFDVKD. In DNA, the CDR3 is TGTGCCAGCAGTTACTCGAGTGTTAACCAGCCCCAGCATTTT. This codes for CASSYSSVNQPQHF.

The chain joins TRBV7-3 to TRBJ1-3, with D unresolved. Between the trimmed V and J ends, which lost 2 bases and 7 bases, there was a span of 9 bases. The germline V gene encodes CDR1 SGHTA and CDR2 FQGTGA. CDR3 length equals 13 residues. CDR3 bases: TGTGCCAGCAGCTTAGATTGGACCAACACCATATATTTT. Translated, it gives CASSLDWTNTIYF.

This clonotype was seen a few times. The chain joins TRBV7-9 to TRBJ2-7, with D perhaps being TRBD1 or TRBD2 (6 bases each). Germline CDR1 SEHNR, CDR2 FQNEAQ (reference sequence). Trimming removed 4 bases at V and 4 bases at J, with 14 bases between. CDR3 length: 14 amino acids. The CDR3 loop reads CASSSGGTKYEQYF. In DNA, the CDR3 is TGTGCCAGCAGCTCCGGCGGGACAAAGTACGAGCAGTACTTC.

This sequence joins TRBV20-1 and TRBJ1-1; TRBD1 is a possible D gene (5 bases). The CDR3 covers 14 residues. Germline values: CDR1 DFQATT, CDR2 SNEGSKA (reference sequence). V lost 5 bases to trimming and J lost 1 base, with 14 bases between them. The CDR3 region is CSAPTGGTNTEAFF. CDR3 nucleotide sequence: TGCAGTGCTCCAACGGGGGGAACGAACACTGAAGCTTTCTTT.

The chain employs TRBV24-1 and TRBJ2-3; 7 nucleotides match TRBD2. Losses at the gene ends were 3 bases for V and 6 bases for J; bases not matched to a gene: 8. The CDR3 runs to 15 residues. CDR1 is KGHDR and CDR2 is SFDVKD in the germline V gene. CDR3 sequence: CATSDPGRATDTQYF. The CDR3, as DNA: TGTGCCACCAGTGATCCGGGGAGGGCCACTGATACGCAGTATTTT.

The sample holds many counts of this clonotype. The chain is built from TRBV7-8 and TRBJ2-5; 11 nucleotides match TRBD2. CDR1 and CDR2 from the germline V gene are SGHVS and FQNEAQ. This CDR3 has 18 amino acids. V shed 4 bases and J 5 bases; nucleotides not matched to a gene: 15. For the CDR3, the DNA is TGTGCCAGCAGCTCGTCGCTACTAGCGGGAGATTCCTGGGAGACCCAGTACTTC. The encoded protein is CASSSSLLAGDSWETQYF.

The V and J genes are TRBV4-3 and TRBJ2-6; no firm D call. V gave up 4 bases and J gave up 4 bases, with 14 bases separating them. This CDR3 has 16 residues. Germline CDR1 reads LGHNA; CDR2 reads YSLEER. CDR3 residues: CASSPLEASGANVLTF. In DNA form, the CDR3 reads TGCGCCAGCAGCCCCCTCGAGGCCTCGGGGGCCAACGTCCTGACTTTC.

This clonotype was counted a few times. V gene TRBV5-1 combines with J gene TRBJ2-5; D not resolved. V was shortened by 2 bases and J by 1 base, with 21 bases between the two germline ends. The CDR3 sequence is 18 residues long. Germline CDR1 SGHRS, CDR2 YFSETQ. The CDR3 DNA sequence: TGCGCCAGCAGCTTAAGATCAAGGCGCACAGCTATCCAAGAGACCCAGTACTTC. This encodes CASSLRSRRTAIQETQYF.

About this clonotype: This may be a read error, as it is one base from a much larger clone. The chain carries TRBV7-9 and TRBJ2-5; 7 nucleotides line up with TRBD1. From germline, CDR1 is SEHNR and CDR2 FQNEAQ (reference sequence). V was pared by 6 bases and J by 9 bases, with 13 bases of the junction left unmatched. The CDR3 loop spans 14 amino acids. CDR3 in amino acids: CASSADRDVKAQYF. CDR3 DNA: TGTGCCAGCAGTGCTGACAGGGACGTGAAGGCCCAGTACTTC.

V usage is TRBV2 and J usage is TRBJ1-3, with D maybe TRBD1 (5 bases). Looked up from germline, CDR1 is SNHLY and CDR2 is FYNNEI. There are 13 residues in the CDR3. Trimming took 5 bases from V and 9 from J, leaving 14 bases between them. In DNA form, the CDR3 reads TGTGCCAGCAGTTTAATTTTCGGGGGCACCATATATTTT. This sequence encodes CASSLIFGGTIYF. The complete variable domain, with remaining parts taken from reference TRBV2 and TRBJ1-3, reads EPEVTQTPSHQVTQMGQEVILRCVPISNHLYFYWYRQILGQKVEFLVSFYNNEISEKSEIFDDQFSVERPDGSNFTLKIRSTKLEDSAMYFCASSLIFGGTIYFGEGSWLTVV.

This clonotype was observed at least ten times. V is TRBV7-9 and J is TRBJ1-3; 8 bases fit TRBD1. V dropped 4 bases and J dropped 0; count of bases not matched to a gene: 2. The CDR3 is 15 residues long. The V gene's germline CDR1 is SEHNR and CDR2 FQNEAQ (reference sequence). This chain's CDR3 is CASSSGQGSGNTIYF. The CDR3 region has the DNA TGTGCCAGCAGCTCAGGACAGGGCTCTGGAAACACCATATATTTT.

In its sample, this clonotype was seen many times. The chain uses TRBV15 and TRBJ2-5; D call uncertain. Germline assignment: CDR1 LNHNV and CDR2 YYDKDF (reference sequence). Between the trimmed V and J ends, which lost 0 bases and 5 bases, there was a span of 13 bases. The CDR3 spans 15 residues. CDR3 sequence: CATSRDLGDAETQYF. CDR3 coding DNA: TGTGCCACCAGCAGAGACCTAGGAGATGCTGAGACCCAGTACTTC.

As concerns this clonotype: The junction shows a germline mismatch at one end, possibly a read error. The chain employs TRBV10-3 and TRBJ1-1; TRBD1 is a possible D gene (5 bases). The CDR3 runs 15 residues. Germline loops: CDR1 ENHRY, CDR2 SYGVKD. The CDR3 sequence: CANSFLWGENTEAFF. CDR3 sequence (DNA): TGTGCCAACAGTTTTTTGTGGGGCGAGAACACTGAAGCTTTCTTT.